This T cell receptor (beta chain) was documented in a study of shared clonotypes between healthy human individuals. To note about this clone: A single base separates this from a much larger clone, so it may be a read error.

Some clones are missing from TCRdb's copy, which holds only in-frame ones; the method was immunoSEQ multiplex PCR. The repertoire holds around 500,000 clones, with around 78% as singletons. Germline V CDR1 and CDR2: SGHRS, YFSETQ. Trimming took off 4 bases at V and 2 bases at J, with 12 bases between the two ends. There are 14 residues in the CDR3. The clonotype originates from a woman in her thirties or forties in good health. Some clones in this sample may be carry-over from other donors' samples. J is TRBJ1-2 and V is TRBV5-1, with D maybe TRBD1 (5 bases). Specimen: PBMCs. This chain's CDR3 is CASSPRGGNYGYTF. In nucleotides, the CDR3 is TGCGCCAGCAGCCCGCGGGGGGGAAACTATGGCTACACCTTC. The whole variable domain, filled in from reference TRBV5-1 and TRBJ1-2, reads KAGVTQTPRYLIKTRGQQVTLSCSPISGHRSVSWYQQTPGQGLQFLFEYFSETQRNKGNFPGRFSGRQFSNSRSEMNVSTLELGDSALYLCASSPRGGNYGYTFGSGTRLTVV.